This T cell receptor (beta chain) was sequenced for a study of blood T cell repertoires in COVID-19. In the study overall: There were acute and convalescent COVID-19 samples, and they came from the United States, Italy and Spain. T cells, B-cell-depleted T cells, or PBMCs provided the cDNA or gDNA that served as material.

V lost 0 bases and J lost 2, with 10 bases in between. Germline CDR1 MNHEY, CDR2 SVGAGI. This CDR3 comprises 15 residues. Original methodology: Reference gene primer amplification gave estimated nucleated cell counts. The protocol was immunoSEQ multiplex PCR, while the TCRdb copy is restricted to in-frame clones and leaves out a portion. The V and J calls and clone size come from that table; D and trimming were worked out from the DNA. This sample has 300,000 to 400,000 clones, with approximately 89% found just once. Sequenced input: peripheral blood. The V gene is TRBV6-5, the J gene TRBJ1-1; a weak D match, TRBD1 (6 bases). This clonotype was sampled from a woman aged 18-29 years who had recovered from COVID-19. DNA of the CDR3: TGTGCCAGCAGTTACTCTCCAGGGGCTAACACTGAAGCTTTCTTT. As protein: CASSYSPGANTEAFF.